Sequencing of this T cell receptor (beta chain) was carried out in a study of T cell repertoires in cytomegalovirus infection. Each CDR3 protein gets one entry after TCRdb re-called the reads with MiXCR. The sample carries about 160,000 distinct CDR3 sequences, roughly a sixth recorded once. As for this clonotype: Its antigen is unknown.

Study-wide results and caveats: In two of eight donors, the top clonotype was HLA-C-restricted CMV-specific. Summed public TCR beta family frequency identified CMV carriers bearing the relevant HLA.

This CDR3 has 14 residues. Germline CDR1 MNHEY, CDR2 SVGAGI. With 8 bases clipped from V and 5 bases from J, the junction kept 9 bases outside the gene matches. The receptor comes from a human donor in good health (CMV status not recorded). Some clones in this sample may be carry-over from other donors' samples. Sequencing used CD8+ T cells from PBMCs. The genes are TRBV6-5 and TRBJ2-3, with TRBD1 identical over 8 bases. CDR3 bases: TGTGCCAGCTACGGGACAGGCGGAATAGATACGCAGTATTTT. Encoded protein: CASYGTGGIDTQYF.